This T cell receptor (beta chain) comes out of a study of cytomegalovirus exposure and HLA in healthy donors listed by TCRdb under 2017. Regarding the research as a whole: An earlier analysis of roughly 500 of the donors reported 250 to 350 Gb of sequence data and 120 million or so unique TCR beta sequences from about 200 million T cells. An early release that covered fewer than 800 HLA-typed donors contained approximately 300 gigabases of sequencing data and around 80 million unique TCR sequences. Of the 300 to 400 genotyped donors, around 81% fell in the genetic ancestry cluster associated with self-reported Caucasian donors. The study aimed to test whether signatures of past pathogen exposure could be identified by cataloging public T cell receptors. The study profiled the T cell repertoires of hundreds of subjects by immunosequencing and related them to cytomegalovirus serostatus. In addition to the first cohort of about 650 subjects, a separate validation cohort of 130 or so different subjects was used. To predict cytomegalovirus infection status, the study combined high-throughput TCR immunosequencing, statistical association of individual TCRs with disease status, and machine learning. A later analysis re-analyzed previously published TCR beta repertoires from 666 donors and added high-resolution HLA genotyping to study TCR occurrence patterns. In the later analysis, no new phenotypic data were used to find candidate immune exposures; instead, reliance was placed on TCR beta sequences and their occurrence across donors. In an earlier analysis of roughly 600 of the donors, high-throughput TCR beta sequencing was used to judge whether each TCR beta V gene segment behaved as functional or pseudogenic. Donor age, sex, ethnicity and CMV serostatus were compiled together with the repertoire data. In a later genetic analysis, genome-wide SNP genotypes for about three fifths of the 666 donors were used, and that subset was treated as a discovery cohort. All discovery cohort repertoires had been generated on a single sequencing platform. HLA typing included class I and class II loci at four-digit resolution. Typing coverage differed by locus: A, B, C, DRB1 and DQB1 were typed in about 620-630 donors, DQA1 in 500 to 550, DPA1 in 606, and DPB1 in just under 490. Four to six DR-DQ haplotypes were handled as single units for association and clustering because linkage in the cohort was strong. Among 300 to 450 genotyped donors of the cohort, an average of around 240,000 unique TCR beta nucleotide sequences were sequenced per donor, 15% to 20% of them non-productive.

Reading from cysteine to phenylalanine, the CDR3 counts 21 amino acids. The read is trimmed to its CDR3 DNA, 63 bases read in frame from base 1. The germline V end is reduced by 5 bases and the J end by 0 bases; junction bases left unmatched: 22. The germline V gene encodes CDR1 MNHEY and CDR2 SMNVEV (reference sequence). The study at large found these results: Assigning TCR associations to individual alleles was difficult when HLA alleles, especially DR and DQ, strongly co-occurred. In this cohort, only TCR beta chains were sequenced, and detectable features were limited by the absence of alpha or paired-chain data. An earlier analysis of approximately 540 of the donors showed that most TCR beta V segments appeared in productive rearrangements either about 87% or about 30% of the time, which broadly matched IMGT annotations. At a false discovery rate of 0.05, a later analysis linked 16,000 or so TCR beta sequences to specific HLA alleles. The authors suggested that the approach could potentially be generalized to other disease states and immunological phenotypes. Most TCR sequences were seen in very few donors, while some public TCRs were found in many individuals. The study listed 170 or so TCR beta chains as associated with cytomegalovirus. According to a later analysis, most CMV-associated TCR beta chains appeared to be HLA-restricted, and the HLA associations seemed to be driven largely by CMV exposure. A further reported finding was that TCR beta sequences accurately predicted the HLA-A and HLA-B alleles for most subjects in the first cohort. Several of the top co-occurrence clusters appeared to be linked to parvovirus B19, influenza, CMV and Epstein-Barr virus, according to a later analysis. Because counts were too low, fewer than 20 rarely observed V segments, including chromosome 9 orphons, were excluded from the earlier analysis of about 500 of the donors. A later genetic analysis reported fewer N-insertions in productive TCRs among donors in an Asian-associated ancestry cluster than the roughly 720-donor mean. Presence/absence analyses assumed roughly uniform sequencing depth across donors, an assumption that may not hold. A cluster of highly shared sequence variants was judged likely to be a technical artifact of the sequencing pipeline. CMV serostatus was the only immune exposure information available for the cohort. In vitro tests confirmed that three of the cytomegalovirus-associated TCR beta chains recognize cytomegalovirus antigens. The classifier was reported to diagnose cytomegalovirus status with high specificity and sensitivity in both the original and validation cohorts. In a later analysis, HLA-associated TCR beta chains showed more clonal expansion and lower generation probabilities than non-associated chains that were equally common. HLA typing was unavailable for some donors at each locus, so association tests used only the typed subset. Correlated functional status among segregating V segments might be attributable to linkage disequilibrium, but an unknown experimental factor could not be ruled out. An association between a missense DCLRE1C variant and V-gene and J-gene trimming of TCR beta chains was found in a later genetic analysis and replicated in an independent cohort. Because the 87-base-pair reads could not distinguish some IMGT-functional V segments, including TRBV6-2 and TRBV6-3, those segments were excluded. According to a later analysis, TCR association rates differed among HLA loci, with DRB1 alleles showing the most associated TCRs and HLA-C alleles showing the fewest.

The cohort consisted of 650 to 850 healthy bone marrow donors. At the time of sampling, all cohort members were nominally healthy, though unrecorded immune exposures were likely present. The donor was CMV seropositive and was included in the group of 300 or so seropositive cohort members. A peripheral blood sample was collected from each donor, and TCR beta sequencing was performed on peripheral blood mononuclear cells. Genomic DNA extraction from the blood cell samples was performed with the Qiagen DNeasy Blood Extraction Kit. Libraries were constructed by the immunoSEQ multiplex PCR assay. For the multiplex PCR, a mixture combining 60 forward primers for TCR Vbeta segments and 13 reverse primers for TCR Jbeta segments was used. The CDR3 region of rearranged TCR beta genes was amplified from genomic DNA with a multiplex PCR assay. The Illumina HiSeq System was used to sequence the amplified TCR beta libraries as 87-base-pair reads. As for the original processing: Across the 500 to 750 repertoires, a later analysis counted roughly 77 million unique TCR beta chains, some 11 million of which were shared by at least two donors. Raw reads were error-corrected and collapsed into unique sequences by a nearest-neighbor algorithm in which closely related sequences were merged to remove PCR and sequencing errors. CDR3 sequences were aligned to IMGT reference sequences to assign V, D and J gene segments. For a sequence to be retained, a match of at least six nucleotides to both a V gene segment and a J gene segment was required. Rearrangements were classified as productive when the CDR3 lacked stop codons and remained in frame with V and J, and all other rearrangements were classified as non-productive. Following IMGT convention, CDR3 was defined as the stretch from the second conserved V-encoded cysteine up to the conserved J-encoded phenylalanine. In an earlier analysis of 587 of the donors, sequences lacking an unambiguous match to a single V gene segment were excluded. In an earlier analysis of 587 of the donors, a V segment was called functional when productive rearrangements were above 56.7%, and segregating when the standard deviation between donors exceeded 5%. To diagnose cytomegalovirus status from the catalog of TCR beta chain sequences, a statistical classification framework was built. In a later analysis, V and J genes were assigned by comparing TCR nucleotide sequences against IMGT/GENE-DB human TR gene sequences. A later analysis assigned CDR3 sequences and most-parsimonious VDJ recombination scenarios with the TCRdist pipeline. In a later analysis, each TCR beta chain was defined by its CDR3 amino acid sequence together with its V-gene family, and reads lacking a unique V-gene family were excluded. To address suspected cross-contamination and a sequencing artifact, a later analysis removed over 500 highly shared, low-generation-probability nucleotide sequences. In a later analysis, a clonal expansion index for each public chain was calculated from normalized within-repertoire ranks of inferred template counts. In a later analysis, generation probabilities were computed with a VDJ recombination model fitted to out-of-frame rearrangements, and the resulting probabilities were checked against IGoR. Hypergeometric tests were used in a later analysis to score TCR-TCR, TCR-HLA and TCR-CMV co-occurrence, with a repertoire-size bias correction applied to the TCR pairs. To estimate false discovery rates, a later analysis permuted the HLA or CMV assignments 20 times. In a later analysis, co-occurring TCRs were grouped using DBSCAN, with TCRdist sequence similarity added in when clustering inside HLA-allele-positive subsets. For co-occurrence clustering, repertoires with fewer than 30,000 or more than 120,000 public chains were excluded, along with a handful of repertoires with anomalous nucleotide sharing. This is the immuneACCESS table as TCRdb keeps it, with only in-frame sequences that have V and J called. A part of the clones is gone; compared with another copy, unresolved V genes explain less than half, and the rest is unexplained. D and trimming were read from the DNA, whereas the V and J calls and clone size are those reported in that table. The sample table shows over 80,000 clones, and around three fifths are seen once. Around 5.6% of the sample belongs to the ten largest clones.

Notes on this clone: This receptor's antigen is unknown. Qualities for individual bases were not recorded, and no much larger clone is one base off.

In this chain, TRBV27 is recombined with TRBJ1-5; TRBD1 aligns with 7 central bases. The receptor comes from a boy younger than 18 in good health and CMV-seropositive. The specimen sequenced was PBMCs. The CDR3 reads as follows: CASSPSKDGGQLMYSNQPQHF. The DNA sequence follows: TGTGCCAGCAGTCCATCCAAGGACGGGGGACAGCTTATGTATAGCAATCAGCCCCAGCATTTT.